This T cell receptor (beta chain) was identified during a study of Ad26.COV2.S vaccination and SARS-CoV-2 variants. Study summary: Donor participated within the Ad26.COV2.S arm of the COV1001 trial. By the intramuscular route, Ad26.COV2.S was given once, or twice 56 days apart.

TCRdb's copy holds only in-frame clones and misses some; the assay was immunoSEQ multiplex PCR. The sample contains almost 400,000 clones, 89% of which appear only once. The study's findings and limits: Vaccinated individuals (as opposed to placebo recipients) had higher spike-specific TCR breadth.

This clone was counted many times. As yet, its antigen is unknown. This CDR3 comprises 13 residues. CDR1 and CDR2 (germline): MRHNA, SNTAGT. V lost 5 bases to trimming and J lost 0 bases, with 6 bases between them. Treatment of the sample: roughly 18 received Ad26.COV2.S at low or high dose, single or two shots; about five received placebo; per-sample allocation not given. Day 63 after the first vaccine or placebo injection was the time point for sampling. Wuhan-strain spike was delivered by a replication-incompetent Ad26 vector. The chain employs TRBV6-4 and TRBJ2-3; D is perhaps TRBD2 (6 bases). This clonotype originated in a person aged 18-60 years who received the Ad26.COV2.S COVID-19 vaccine or a placebo. Sequencing used peripheral blood, obtained in a trial of Ad26.COV2.S vaccine versus placebo. The CDR3 nucleotides are TGTGCCAGCAGTAGCGGGAGCACAGATACGCAGTATTTT. It is translated as CASSSGSTDTQYF.